This T cell receptor beta chain was profiled in a study of cytomegalovirus exposure and HLA in healthy donors. Study-level results: Cytomegalovirus association was listed for around 180 TCR beta chains. Per a later analysis, HLA-associated TCR beta chains showed more clonal expansion than other, equally common TCR beta chains. Within the data, a cluster of highly shared sequence variants was likely a sequencing artifact. According to a later analysis, most TCR beta chains associated with CMV appeared HLA-restricted.

As regards this clone: What it binds is not known.

This PCR relied on a set of 60 Vbeta primers and 13 Jbeta primers. The method was immunoSEQ multiplex PCR; TCRdb's version includes in-frame clones alone and lacks a portion of them. The repertoire has about 170,000 clones, 80% to 90% of them found once; the top ten carry over 2.5%. Trimming shortened V by 0 bases and J by 7 bases, and 13 bases separated the two germline ends. The CDR3 runs to 15 residues. Germline CDR1 is SNHLY and CDR2 is FYNNEI. V usage is TRBV2 and J usage is TRBJ1-5; D is possibly TRBD1 (6 bases). Sequencing was done on a sample of PBMCs. The clonotype was recovered from a man under 40 in good health and CMV-seropositive. This CDR3 reads CASSEATGRGQPQHF. In DNA, the CDR3 is TGTGCCAGCAGTGAAGCTACAGGGAGAGGGCAGCCCCAGCATTTT.